Listed here are 22 T cell receptor beta chains from one sample, sequenced in a study of T cell responses to AZD1222 COVID-19 vaccine (dated by TCRdb to the early 2020s). Libraries were built with the immunoSEQ multiplex PCR assay. TCRdb holds this immuneACCESS table with in-frame rearrangements only. Some clones are missing; in checked studies, unresolved V genes explain under half, and the rest has no known cause. In this sample the table shows about 94,000 clones, roughly 90% of which occur a single time. 8.4% of the sample is held by the ten biggest clonotypes. The time point label for this specimen denotes: baseline before first vaccination. Source: peripheral blood, taken on day 0 of AZD1222 vaccination. The receptors were sampled from an adult in good health.

The rearrangement links TRBV5-1 to TRBJ1-1; TRBD1 matches 7 bases. The CDR3 covers 14 residues. V lost 4 bases to trimming and J lost 3 bases; unmatched junction nucleotides: 6. From germline, CDR1 is SGHRS and CDR2 YFSETQ. CDR3: CASSQGTADTEAFF. In nucleotides, the CDR3 is TGCGCCAGCAGCCAGGGGACAGCGGACACTGAAGCTTTCTTT.

This clone turned up a few times. The V and J genes are TRBV4-3 and TRBJ1-1, with TRBD1 as a possible D gene (5 bases). In germline, CDR1 is LGHNA, CDR2 YSLEER. CDR3 length: 16 residues. Trimming shortened V by 0 bases and J by 3 bases, and 14 bases separated the two germline ends. The CDR3: CASSQDMWGSDTEAFF. CDR3 coding DNA: TGCGCCAGCAGCCAAGATATGTGGGGGTCCGACACTGAAGCTTTCTTT.

The rearrangement joins TRBV7-2 to TRBJ2-7; 7 nucleotides agree with TRBD1. CDR1 SGHTA and CDR2 FQGNSA come from the germline V gene. The CDR3 extends over 15 amino acids. V lost 2 bases, J lost 3 bases, and 7 bases stayed unmatched. The CDR3 reads CASSLPSTGNYEQYF. The CDR3 DNA sequence: TGTGCCAGCAGCTTACCCTCGACAGGGAACTACGAGCAGTACTTC.

This clone has only a few counts. The V call is TRBV7-9, the J call TRBJ2-2, with TRBD1 as a possible D gene (5 bases). The CDR3 spans 15 residues. With 0 bases removed from V and 4 bases from J, the gap between germline ends came to 9 bases. Germline loops: CDR1 SEHNR, CDR2 FQNEAQ (reference sequence). CDR3 DNA: TGTGCCAGCAGCTTAGCACAGGTTGTCACCGGGGAGCTGTTTTTT. It encodes CASSLAQVVTGELFF. Together with reference TRBV7-9 and TRBJ2-2, the CDR3 gives the full variable domain: DTGVSQNPRHKITKRGQNVTFRCDPISEHNRLYWYRQTLGQGPEFLTYFQNEAQLEKSRLLSDRFSAERPKGSFSTLEIQRTEQGDSAMYLCASSLAQVVTGELFFGEGSRLTVL.

The V call is TRBV4-1, the J call TRBJ1-1; D is perhaps TRBD1 (6 bases). Germline loops: CDR1 MGHRA, CDR2 YSYEKL. V lost 2 bases and J lost 0, with 10 bases in between. This CDR3 is built from 15 residues. The CDR3 DNA reads as TGCGCCAGCAGCCAAAGGACAGTACTGAACACTGAAGCTTTCTTT. Its translation is CASSQRTVLNTEAFF.

V usage is TRBV2 and J usage is TRBJ2-7; the D gene is possibly TRBD2 (5 bases). Trimming took 7 bases from V and 7 from J, leaving 23 bases between them. CDR1 and CDR2 from the germline V gene are SNHLY and FYNNEI. CDR3 length: 15 amino acids. CDR3 in amino acids: CASNEQLRTSGEQYF. The CDR3 bases are TGTGCCAGCAACGAACAGTTGCGGACTTCAGGAGAGCAGTACTTC.

The V and J genes are TRBV11-3 and TRBJ2-5, with D perhaps given as TRBD1 or TRBD2 (6 bases each). Trimming pared 5 bases from V and 2 bases from J, leaving 9 bases between. Per germline, CDR1 SGHNT and CDR2 YENEEA. This CDR3 has 13 amino acids. CDR3 sequence reads: CASSRRGQETQYF. The CDR3 DNA sequence: TGTGCCAGCAGCCGGAGGGGGCAAGAGACCCAGTACTTC.

J is TRBJ2-7 and V is TRBV9; D uncertain. The V end was cut by 0 bases, the J end by 3 bases, with 7 bases between. The CDR3 loop spans 13 amino acids. Germline assignment: CDR1 SGDLS and CDR2 YYNGEE. The CDR3 is CASSVAEFYEQYF. The CDR3 DNA reads as TGTGCCAGCAGCGTAGCTGAGTTCTACGAGCAGTACTTC.

The chain uses TRBV4-2 and TRBJ1-3, with 7 bases aligning to TRBD1. Germline CDR1 LGHNA, CDR2 YNFKEQ. Germline trimming cut 4 bases from V and 0 bases from J; bases unmatched to any gene: 3. This CDR3 region has 15 residues. In nucleotides, the CDR3 is TGTGCCAGCAGCCGCAACAGGGGCTCTGGAAACACCATATATTTT. This sequence encodes CASSRNRGSGNTIYF.

CDR3 nucleotides: TGTGCCAGCAGCTTGGAGCTGACTAACTATGGCTACACCTTC. Translated, it gives CASSLELTNYGYTF. This rearrangement joins TRBV5-6 to TRBJ1-2; D not resolved. Germline CDR1 and CDR2: SGHDT and YYEEEE. Trimming removed 0 bases at V and 0 bases at J, with 6 bases between. The CDR3 loop spans 14 amino acids. The entire variable domain, with the rest obtained from reference TRBV5-6 and TRBJ1-2, is as follows: DAGVTQSPTHLIKTRGQQVTLRCSPKSGHDTVSWYQQALGQGPQFIFQYYEEEERQRGNFPDRFSGHQFPNYSSELNVNALLLGDSALYLCASSLELTNYGYTFGSGTRLTVV.

The CDR3 region has the DNA TGTGCCAGCAGCTTAGGACAGGGTTACACCGGGGAGCTGTTTTTT. Its translation: CASSLGQGYTGELFF. The rearrangement links TRBV11-3 to TRBJ2-2; 7 bases are a match to TRBD1. V lost 1 base, J lost 3 bases, and 2 bases stayed unmatched. The CDR3 totals 15 residues. Germline loops: CDR1 SGHNT, CDR2 YENEEA.

The genes are TRBV5-4 and TRBJ2-3, with D unresolved. This CDR3 has 13 residues. V lost 5 bases and J 4 bases, leaving 11 bases between the germline ends. Germline V lookup: CDR1 SGHNT, CDR2 YYREEE (reference sequence). In nucleotides, the CDR3 is TGTGCCAGCAGTCCCGAGGCCCCAGATACGCAGTATTTT. Residues: CASSPEAPDTQYF.

The genes are TRBV6-2 or TRBV6-3 and TRBJ2-1; a weak D match, TRBD2 (7 bases). Germline V lookup: CDR1 MNHEY, CDR2 SVGEGT. The V gene lost 0 bases and the J gene lost 8 bases, with 11 bases spanning the gap. The CDR3 is 14 residues long. The CDR3: CASSYSGGADEQFF. DNA for the CDR3: TGTGCCAGCAGTTACTCAGGGGGGGCCGATGAGCAGTTCTTC.

The gene calls are TRBV11-3 and TRBJ2-1, with 10 bases fitting TRBD2. The CDR3 runs to 18 residues. J lost 7 bases, V lost 2 bases, and 14 bases had no gene match. Germline CDR1 reads SGHNT; CDR2 reads YENEEA. This CDR3 is CASSLPAGAGGLGNEQFF. As DNA, the CDR3 is TGTGCCAGCAGCTTACCGGCGGGAGCGGGGGGGCTAGGTAATGAGCAGTTCTTC.

DNA for the CDR3: TGTGCCAGCAGTTACATGGGAGTAGGCACAGATACGCAGTATTTT. Its protein product is CASSYMGVGTDTQYF. The genes are TRBV6-2 or TRBV6-3 and TRBJ2-3, with D possibly matching TRBD2 (5 bases). The V end was cut by 2 bases, the J end by 1 base, with 10 bases between. CDR3 size: 15 residues. Germline CDR1 MNHEY, CDR2 SVGEGT.

The J gene is TRBJ1-1, the V gene TRBV7-9, with 12 positions matching TRBD1. The germline CDR1 and CDR2 sequences are SEHNR and FQNEAQ (reference sequence). This CDR3 region has 15 residues. The V segment lost 6 bases and the J segment 5 bases; nucleotides outside the gene matches: 7. DNA of the CDR3: TGTGCCAGCAGGGGTGGGACAGGGGGCTGGACTGAAGCTTTCTTT. It codes for CASRGGTGGWTEAFF.

The V call is TRBV7-3, the J call TRBJ1-2, with a weak D call TRBD1 (6 bases). In germline, CDR1 is SGHTA, CDR2 FQGTGA. V was pared by 0 bases and J by 6 bases, with 14 bases between. This CDR3 contains 15 residues. The CDR3 nucleotides are TGTGCCAGCAGCTTAACGGAGTTCCCAGGGGATGGCTACACCTTC. Its translation is CASSLTEFPGDGYTF.

The rearrangement links TRBV9 to TRBJ2-1; D is unresolved. V lost 5 bases and J lost 6, with 12 bases in between. The germline V gene has CDR1 SGDLS and CDR2 YYNGEE. This CDR3 comprises 13 residues. CDR3 bases: TGTGCCAGCAGTGGCAACTCTGGCAATGAGCAGTTCTTC. This gives the protein CASSGNSGNEQFF. Based on the CDR3 plus reference TRBV9 and TRBJ2-1, the full variable domain is DSGVTQTPKHLITATGQRVTLRCSPRSGDLSVYWYQQSLDQGLQFLIQYYNGEERAKGNILERFSAQQFPDLHSELNLSSLELGDSALYFCASSGNSGNEQFFGPGTRLTVL.

V gene TRBV10-2 combines with J gene TRBJ1-5; D is uncertain. Germline V lookup: CDR1 WSHSY, CDR2 SAAADI. This CDR3 has 16 amino acids. The V gene lost 2 bases and the J gene lost 3 bases, with 14 bases spanning the gap. Here the CDR3 reads CASSEIFKGSNQPQHF. The CDR3, as DNA: TGCGCCAGCAGTGAGATATTCAAGGGTTCCAATCAGCCCCAGCATTTT.

The chain joins TRBV7-9 to TRBJ1-3, with D hard to call. The CDR3 is 11 amino acids. The V gene's germline CDR1 is SEHNR and CDR2 FQNEAQ (reference sequence). Trimming left V 1 base short and J 8 bases short, with 3 bases between. CDR3 amino acids: CASSLEYTIYF. CDR3 sequence (DNA): TGTGCCAGCAGCTTAGAGTACACCATATATTTT.

This clone has only one observation. J is TRBJ1-1 and V is TRBV30; D not certain. CDR3 length equals 14 residues. V lost 0 bases to trimming and J lost 4 bases, with 12 bases between them. The V gene's germline CDR1 is GTSNPN and CDR2 SVGIG (reference sequence). CDR3 loop: CAWSVTSASTEAFF. The CDR3 bases are TGTGCCTGGAGTGTAACCTCGGCTAGCACTGAAGCTTTCTTT.

The V call is TRBV6-1, the J call TRBJ2-7; 12 nucleotides match TRBD1. Germline CDR1 reads MNHNS; CDR2 reads SASEGT. This CDR3 contains 16 residues. Trimming removed 4 bases from V and 7 bases from J; junction bases left unmatched: 11. The CDR3 region has the DNA TGTGCCAGCAGTGGACTTCCGGGACAGGGGGCTCAGGAGCAGTACTTC. Protein sequence: CASSGLPGQGAQEQYF.